The 20 T cell receptor beta chains below all came from one sample that was sequenced in a study of T-cell memory formation after mild COVID-19. TCRdb processed the 5' RACE reads anew with MiXCR; each CDR3 protein has one entry. This sample carries a few hundred thousand distinct CDR3 sequences, roughly 15% of them seen once, and the ten largest clones take around a fifth. Sequenced input: PBMCs or a T cell subset sorted from them (not recorded which). These receptors were taken from a man in his late teens or twenties who had mild COVID-19 (a few samples of this study predate the infection). Cell type and time point are not known.

This clonotype turned up a few times. CDR3 protein: CASSFRWDTEAFF. The CDR3 bases are TGTGCCAGCAGTTTCCGATGGGACACTGAAGCTTTCTTT. J is TRBJ1-1 and V is TRBV12-3 or TRBV12-4; D uncertain. Between the trimmed V and J ends, which lost 3 bases and 3 bases, there was a span of 8 bases. The CDR3 spans 13 residues.

This clonotype was seen repeatedly, ten times or more. This chain uses TRBV5-1 with TRBJ2-1; D not certain. This CDR3 region has 12 residues. Germline values: CDR1 SGHRS, CDR2 YFSETQ. V lost 0 bases and J lost 8, with 6 bases in between. The CDR3, as DNA: TGCGCCAGCAGCTTGGATCTCTATGAGCAGTTCTTC. It encodes CASSLDLYEQFF.

Only a few counts were recorded for this clonotype. The chain recombines TRBV5-1 with TRBJ2-7; 7 positions match TRBD1. The germline V gene encodes CDR1 SGHRS and CDR2 YFSETQ. V dropped 6 bases and J dropped 3; count of bases not matched to a gene: 3. CDR3 length equals 12 residues. The DNA of the CDR3 is TGCGCCAGCAAAACAGGGGACTACGAGCAGTACTTC. Residues: CASKTGDYEQYF.

This clonotype was seen a few times. The chain combines TRBV2 with TRBJ1-2; perhaps TRBD1 as D (6 bases). This CDR3 is 12 amino acids long. CDR1 and CDR2 from the germline V gene are SNHLY and FYNNEI. The V and J ends lost 7 bases and 2 bases respectively, with 8 bases between them. The CDR3 protein is CASTQGNYGYTF. The CDR3 bases are TGTGCCAGCACCCAGGGGAACTATGGCTACACCTTC.

The genes are TRBV7-9 and TRBJ2-3; D uncertain. Germline CDR1 and CDR2: SEHNR and FQNEAQ (reference sequence). This CDR3 is 15 amino acids long. V was trimmed by 1 base and J by 0 bases, leaving 8 bases between them. The CDR3 protein is CASSLEPLSTDTQYF. CDR3 in DNA: TGTGCCAGCAGCTTAGAACCCCTTAGCACAGATACGCAGTATTTT.

In its sample, this clonotype was seen a few times. This chain uses TRBV15 with TRBJ2-7; D ambiguous. Trimming removed 0 bases from V and 4 bases from J, with 7 bases in between. The V gene's germline CDR1 is LNHNV and CDR2 YYDKDF (reference sequence). This CDR3 is built from 13 residues. DNA of the CDR3: TGTGCCACCAGCAGAGATCGGCGTTACGAGCAGTACGTC. Protein product: CATSRDRRYEQYV.

This clonotype was found a few times. The chain links TRBV12-3 or TRBV12-4 to TRBJ2-3; 8 bases are a match to TRBD1. V was clipped by 5 bases and J by 4 bases; unmatched bases: 11. The CDR3 sequence is 16 residues long. CDR3 DNA: TGTGCCAGCAGTCCTCCCGGCAGGGGGCAGTCAGATACGCAGTATTTT. The encoded protein is CASSPPGRGQSDTQYF.

The chain recombines TRBV3-1 with TRBJ2-1, with 7 nucleotides matching TRBD2. With V trimmed by 0 bases and J by 7 bases, 6 bases remained unmatched. The CDR3 extends over 15 amino acids. Germline assignment: CDR1 LGHDT and CDR2 YNNKEL (reference sequence). CDR3 residues: CASSQDRLADNEQFF. CDR3 bases: TGTGCCAGCAGCCAAGATCGGCTAGCGGATAATGAGCAGTTCTTC.

In its sample, this clonotype was seen a few times. The chain combines TRBV7-9 with TRBJ2-1; D perhaps matches TRBD2 (5 bases). CDR3 length: 12 amino acids. The germline V and J ends were trimmed by 2 bases and 12 bases, with 11 bases remaining between them. From germline, CDR1 is SEHNR and CDR2 FQNEAQ (reference sequence). The CDR3 reads CASSLTDEGQFF. In nucleotides, the CDR3 is TGTGCCAGCAGCTTAACTGACGAGGGGCAGTTCTTC.

This clonotype has only a few counts. The chain has TRBV6-5 and TRBJ2-3, with 10 nucleotides matching TRBD2. CDR1 and CDR2 from the germline V gene are MNHEY and SVGAGI. The CDR3 contains 15 residues. J gave up 9 bases and V 4 bases, and 10 bases lay outside the gene matches. For the CDR3, the DNA is TGTGCCAGCAGTTTTCGAGCGGGGGGGACGAAAACGCAGTATTTT. Translated: CASSFRAGGTKTQYF.

CDR3 bases: TGTGCCAGCAGTTTATCCGACTACCCACAGCAGTACGTC. Protein product: CASSLSDYPQQYV. The rearrangement uses TRBV28 and TRBJ2-7; possibly TRBD2 for D (5 bases). The V gene's germline CDR1 is MDHEN and CDR2 SYDVKM. The CDR3 totals 13 residues. With 1 base removed from V and 8 bases from J, the gap between germline ends came to 12 bases.

The sample holds a few counts of this clonotype. This chain links TRBV7-6 with TRBJ1-4; 9 nucleotides agree with TRBD1. The germline CDR1 and CDR2 sequences are SGHVS and FNYEAQ. V trimming: 9 bases; J trimming: 7 bases; junction bases outside the gene matches: 3. This CDR3 spans 12 amino acids. CDR3 in amino acids: CARDRGSEKLFF. The DNA of the CDR3 is TGTGCCAGGGACAGGGGAAGTGAAAAACTGTTTTTT.

The chain joins TRBV5-8 to TRBJ1-2; D is perhaps TRBD1 (5 bases). The CDR3 is made up of 13 amino acids. V was cut by 3 bases and J by 9 bases, with 15 bases left in between. In germline, CDR1 is SGHTS, CDR2 YDEGEE. CDR3 DNA: TGTGCCAGCAGCTGGGGTCGCAGGGTCCGCTACACCTTC. Translation: CASSWGRRVRYTF.

This clonotype was counted ten times or more. The chain carries TRBV7-9 and TRBJ2-7; D not resolved. The V and J ends lost 5 bases and 7 bases respectively, with 12 bases between them. CDR1 SEHNR and CDR2 FQNEAQ come from the germline V gene (reference sequence). This CDR3 contains 12 residues. The CDR3 DNA reads TGTGCCAGCAGCCCCCAGTCCGGAGAGCAGTACTTC. As protein: CASSPQSGEQYF.

V is TRBV15 and J is TRBJ1-2; TRBD1 might be the D (5 bases). This CDR3 region has 15 residues. V was shortened by 0 bases and J by 1 base, with 9 bases between the two germline ends. The germline CDR1 and CDR2 sequences are LNHNV and YYDKDF (reference sequence). CDR3 DNA: TGTGCCACCAGCAGAGATGGGGGTTTTAACTATGGCTACACCTTC. This encodes CATSRDGGFNYGYTF. Combining the CDR3 with reference TRBV15 and TRBJ1-2 gives the whole variable domain DAMVIQNPRYQVTQFGKPVTLSCSQTLNHNVMYWYQQKSSQAPKLLFHYYDKDFNNEADTPDNFQSRRPNTSFCFLDIRSPGLGDTAMYLCATSRDGGFNYGYTFGSGTRLTVV.

Many counts were recorded for this clonotype. The chain recombines TRBV20-1 with TRBJ2-7, with 8 bases matching TRBD2. CDR1 and CDR2 (germline): DFQATT, SNEGSKA (reference sequence). CDR3 length: 14 amino acids. The trim removed 6 bases at V and 3 bases at J, leaving 10 bases unmatched. CDR3 protein: CSAPRGTSVYEQYV. CDR3 bases: TGCAGTGCACCCCGGGGGACTAGTGTCTACGAGCAGTACGTC.

This CDR3 is CASSGERTGELFF. CDR3 bases: TGCGCCAGCAGCGGGGAGAGAACCGGGGAGCTGTTTTTT. J is TRBJ2-2 and V is TRBV5-1; TRBD2 is a possible D gene (5 bases). CDR1 SGHRS and CDR2 YFSETQ come from the germline V gene. CDR3 length: 13 residues. The germline V and J ends were trimmed by 4 bases and 5 bases, with 9 bases remaining between them.

The chain employs TRBV4-3 and TRBJ2-3, with a weak D call TRBD2 (6 bases). The CDR3 sequence is 17 residues long. The V end lost 1 base, the J end lost 0 bases, and 14 bases lay between the germline ends. The V gene's germline CDR1 is LGHNA and CDR2 YSLEER. DNA of the CDR3: TGCGCCAGCAGCCAAGTGTTGACTAGAGGAAGCACAGATACGCAGTATTTT. Its protein is CASSQVLTRGSTDTQYF.

The chain couples TRBV7-8 to TRBJ1-5; D may be TRBD1 (5 bases). V dropped 5 bases and J dropped 0 bases, with 11 bases sitting between them. This CDR3 has 15 residues. Germline loops: CDR1 SGHVS, CDR2 FQNEAQ. The CDR3 DNA reads as TGTGCCAGCAGCGTAACAGGAGGTAGCAATCAGCCCCAGCATTTT. Translating it yields CASSVTGGSNQPQHF.

This clonotype appeared a few times. The chain links TRBV6-2 or TRBV6-3 to TRBJ2-1; D may be TRBD1 (6 bases). The V gene's germline CDR1 is MNHEY and CDR2 SVGEGT. V lost 7 bases to trimming and J lost 7 bases, with 17 bases between them. The length of the CDR3 is 14 residues. CDR3 sequence: CASTRTVFGNEQFF. CDR3 bases: TGTGCCAGCACCCGGACAGTTTTCGGTAATGAGCAGTTCTTC.